A single sample gave rise to the 9 T cell receptor beta chains below, sequenced in a study of blood T cell repertoires in COVID-19. Profiled with immunoSEQ multiplex PCR; TCRdb holds only in-frame clones, not every one. The sample shows 200,000 to 250,000 clones, 83% of them seen only once. The sample taken for sequencing was PBMCs or T cells enriched from blood (not recorded which). These receptors all come from a middle-aged woman who had been exposed to COVID-19.

The chain combines TRBV3-1 (or the pseudogene TRBV3-2) with TRBJ1-2; D may be TRBD1 (5 bases). Germline assignment: CDR1 LGHDT and CDR2 YNNKEL (reference sequence). The CDR3 has 13 amino acids. V was clipped by 6 bases and J by 3 bases, with 11 bases between them. The CDR3 coding sequence is TGTGCCAGCAGACCAACGGGGGACTATGGCTACACCTTC. Translated: CASRPTGDYGYTF.

V is TRBV29-1 and J is TRBJ2-1; 7 bases are a match to TRBD2. After removal of 4 bases from V and 5 bases from J, the junction contained 5 bases not matched to a gene. The CDR3 covers 13 residues. Looked up from germline, CDR1 is SQVTM and CDR2 is ANQGSEA. The chain's CDR3 is CSVVGGGDNEQFF. The CDR3 bases are TGCAGCGTTGTTGGCGGGGGTGACAATGAGCAGTTCTTC.

This clone was seen only a few times. This chain connects TRBV30 to TRBJ1-4; TRBD1 aligns across 7 bases. CDR3 length: 17 amino acids. V was pared by 1 base and J by 0 bases, with 8 bases of the junction left unmatched. Germline V gene data show CDR1 as GTSNPN and CDR2 as SVGIG (reference sequence). CDR3 region: CAWSAYRGPTTNEKLFF. The DNA for the CDR3 is TGTGCCTGGAGTGCCTACAGGGGACCCACAACTAATGAAAAACTGTTTTTT.

The chain couples TRBV7-9 to TRBJ2-2, with D hard to call. CDR3 length equals 13 residues. Trimming removed 1 base at V and 4 bases at J, with 4 bases between. In germline, CDR1 is SEHNR, CDR2 FQNEAQ (reference sequence). The CDR3 is CASSLEATGELFF. DNA of the CDR3: TGTGCCAGCAGCTTAGAAGCCACCGGGGAGCTGTTTTTT.

This chain joins TRBV10-1 and TRBJ1-5; 8 bases line up with TRBD1. Germline values: CDR1 WNHNN, CDR2 SYGVQD (reference sequence). Unmatched junction bases numbered 5, after V lost 7 bases and J lost 0 bases. The CDR3 length is 15 residues. DNA for the CDR3: TGCGCCAGCACCAGGACAGGGCCTAGCAATCAGCCCCAGCATTTT. It translates to CASTRTGPSNQPQHF.

This clone came up a few times. This sequence joins TRBV5-4 and TRBJ2-2; TRBD2 might be the D (7 bases). Germline loops: CDR1 SGHNT, CDR2 YYREEE (reference sequence). V shed 0 bases and J shed 6 bases, with 15 bases lying between them. The CDR3 runs 16 residues. In DNA, the CDR3 is TGTGCCAGCAGCTTGGTGAGGGGGGGCCTCTCCGGGGAGCTGTTTTTT. It specifies CASSLVRGGLSGELFF.

This rearrangement joins TRBV28 to TRBJ1-5; 7 bases agree with TRBD1. Unmatched junction bases numbered 2, after V lost 2 bases and J lost 4 bases. The CDR3 covers 14 residues. Germline CDR1 reads MDHEN; CDR2 reads SYDVKM. The CDR3 DNA reads as TGTGCCAGCAGTTTAGCACAGGGGAATCAGCCCCAGCATTTT. Translating it yields CASSLAQGNQPQHF.

This rearrangement joins TRBV5-1 to TRBJ1-5; D is possibly TRBD1 (5 bases). The CDR3 is 15 residues long. Trimming took off 0 bases at V and 0 bases at J, with 7 bases between the two ends. The V gene's germline CDR1 is SGHRS and CDR2 YFSETQ. CDR3: CASSLEGISNQPQHF. CDR3 nucleotide sequence: TGCGCCAGCAGCTTGGAGGGGATTAGCAATCAGCCCCAGCATTTT.

The chain recombines TRBV11-2 with TRBJ1-1, with D maybe TRBD1 (5 bases). The V end was cut by 1 base, the J end by 4 bases, with 7 bases between. Germline V gene lookup returns CDR1 SGHAT and CDR2 FQNNGV. CDR3 length: 13 amino acids. CDR3 sequence: CASSLGQGTEAFF. CDR3 in DNA: TGTGCCAGCAGCTTAGGTCAGGGCACTGAAGCTTTCTTT.